This TCR beta chain was captured by sequencing in a study of T cell responses to AZD1222 COVID-19 vaccine. Overall study findings and caveats: Vaccine-related CD4 TCRs covered spike, predominating at 160-218 and 743-854. Increases in Spike-specific TCR breadth and depth were seen after two AZD1222 doses. Mostly white British, mostly female donors; authors suggested clonal diversity may be underestimated.

As concerns this clone: Antigen specificity is unknown.

This CDR3 comprises 14 residues. Per germline, CDR1 MNHEY and CDR2 SVGAGI. V lost 0 bases and J 8 bases, leaving 8 bases between the germline ends. Profiling relied on immunoSEQ multiplex PCR, and the TCRdb table lists in-frame clones only, not all of them. The sample includes fewer than 110,000 clones, 91% seen only once; the top ten take 35% to 50%. The source of this sequence is an adult in good health. The material was peripheral blood, obtained on day 0 of AZD1222 vaccination. This sequence joins TRBV6-5 and TRBJ1-6; D is undetermined. The CDR3 spells CASSYSALYSPLHF. The CDR3 region has the DNA TGTGCCAGCAGTTACTCGGCCCTTTATTCACCCCTCCACTTT.